Each of the 28 T cell receptor beta chains below was sequenced from the same sample in a study of T cell changes during pregnancy in multiple sclerosis. Sequenced by immunoSEQ multiplex PCR; TCRdb stores in-frame clones only, minus some. Of some 77,000 clones in the sample, about 92% were seen once. This specimen consisted of peripheral blood, obtained after pregnancy. The origin of the receptors is a female donor in good health, enrolled as a control in a pregnancy study.

The genes are TRBV7-3 and TRBJ2-5; D might be TRBD1 (5 bases). This CDR3 is built from 15 residues. From germline, CDR1 is SGHTA and CDR2 FQGTGA. V dropped 5 bases and J dropped 2 bases, with 15 bases sitting between them. The CDR3 nucleotides read TGTGCCAGCAGCCTAGACAGTGGTCCGCAAGAGACCCAGTACTTC. This codes for CASSLDSGPQETQYF. Full variable domain (outside the CDR3, taken from reference TRBV7-3 and TRBJ2-5): GAGVSQTPSNKVTEKGKYVELRCDPISGHTALYWYRQSLGQGPEFLIYFQGTGAADDSGLPNDRFFAVRPEGSVSTLKIQRTERGDSAVYLCASSLDSGPQETQYFGPGTRLLVL.

J is TRBJ1-6 and V is TRBV7-6, with D perhaps matching TRBD1 (5 bases). Between the trimmed V and J ends, which lost 3 bases and 9 bases, there was a span of 12 bases. This CDR3 spans 14 amino acids. Germline CDR1 and CDR2: SGHVS and FNYEAQ. In nucleotides, the CDR3 is TGTGCCAGCAGCTTTACTGCGGGGCCTTCACCCCTCCACTTT. This translates into CASSFTAGPSPLHF.

This chain uses TRBV4-1 with TRBJ2-7; 10 bases line up with TRBD2. Germline V gene data show CDR1 as MGHRA and CDR2 as YSYEKL. V lost 0 bases and J lost 7; bases outside the gene matches: 9. The CDR3 is 16 residues long. The CDR3 coding sequence is TGCGCCAGCAGCCAAGATCGTAGCGGGGGGTCCATGGAGCAGTACTTC. It yields the protein CASSQDRSGGSMEQYF.

This CDR3 is CASSLALGTTRSDTQYF. DNA for the CDR3: TGTGCCAGCAGCTTAGCGTTGGGGACAACTAGGTCAGATACGCAGTATTTT. The chain is built from TRBV11-1 and TRBJ2-3; TRBD1 is a possible D gene (6 bases). The CDR3 length is 17 residues. V shed 0 bases and J shed 4 bases, with 17 bases lying between them. Germline assignment: CDR1 SGHAT and CDR2 FQDESV (reference sequence).

V and J are TRBV6-1 and TRBJ1-3; 7 bases are a match to TRBD1. Germline trimming cut 7 bases from V and 3 bases from J; bases unmatched to any gene: 9. The CDR3 extends over 15 amino acids. CDR1 and CDR2 (germline): MNHNS, SASEGT. The CDR3 coding sequence is TGTGCCAGCATCCCAGGGGGTGGTGTTGGAAACACCATATATTTT. Translating it yields CASIPGGGVGNTIYF.

The chain is built from TRBV19 and TRBJ2-1, with D unresolved. V lost 9 bases and J 4 bases, leaving 7 bases between the germline ends. Looked up from germline, CDR1 is LNHDA and CDR2 is SQIVND (reference sequence). This CDR3 is 11 amino acids long. CDR3 coding DNA: TGTGCCAGCCTACAGTACAATGAGCAGTTCTTC. It is translated as CASLQYNEQFF. The full variable domain, completed using reference TRBV19 and TRBJ2-1, is DGGITQSPKYLFRKEGQNVTLSCEQNLNHDAMYWYRQDPGQGLRLIYYSQIVNDFQKGDIAEGYSVSREKKESFPLTVTSAQKNPTAFYLCASLQYNEQFFGPGTRLTVL.

The rearrangement uses TRBV9 and TRBJ1-1, with unresolved D. Germline lookup yields CDR1 SGDLS and CDR2 YYNGEE. The ends were cut back, 0 bases at V and 1 base at J, with 7 bases in the middle. This CDR3 region has 14 residues. The CDR3 bases are TGTGCCAGCAGCGTAGGGCGGAAGAACACTGAAGCTTTCTTT. This encodes CASSVGRKNTEAFF.

This sequence joins TRBV7-2 and TRBJ2-2, with a tentative D call TRBD2 (6 bases). The CDR3 has 15 residues. Germline V gene sequence: CDR1 SGHTA, CDR2 FQGNSA. The V and J ends lost 1 base and 5 bases respectively, with 11 bases between them. CDR3 region: CASSLEAGMTGELFF. In DNA form, the CDR3 reads TGTGCCAGCAGCTTAGAGGCGGGAATGACCGGGGAGCTGTTTTTT.

The gene calls are TRBV7-9 and TRBJ1-2; D might be TRBD1 (6 bases). Per the germline V gene, CDR1 is SEHNR and CDR2 is FQNEAQ (reference sequence). Trimming cost V 4 bases and J 4 bases, with 19 bases left between them. The CDR3 totals 16 residues. CDR3 DNA: TGTGCCAGCAGCTCACCGGACAGCACTCGTGGCTATGGCTACACCTTC. Translated: CASSSPDSTRGYGYTF.

The rearrangement uses TRBV27 and TRBJ2-3; 8 bases line up with TRBD1. The V and J ends lost 7 bases and 2 bases, in that order; junction bases with no gene match: 8. Germline V gene data show CDR1 as MNHEY and CDR2 as SMNVEV (reference sequence). The CDR3 runs to 15 residues. The CDR3 DNA is TGTGCCAGCAACTACGGGGACAGGCCCACAGATACGCAGTATTTT. It yields the protein CASNYGDRPTDTQYF.

The chain employs TRBV7-2 and TRBJ2-1, with 13 bases matching TRBD2. The CDR3 loop spans 13 amino acids. V was clipped by 6 bases and J by 7 bases; unmatched bases: 0. Germline assignment: CDR1 SGHTA and CDR2 FQGNSA. CDR3 nucleotides: TGTGCCAGCAGACTAGCGGGAGGGAATGAGCAGTTCTTC. Translated: CASRLAGGNEQFF.

The chain recombines TRBV5-4 with TRBJ2-4, with 7 nucleotides matching TRBD1. Trimming at V came to 6 bases and at J to 9 bases, leaving 12 bases not matched to a gene. Germline V gives CDR1 SGHNT, CDR2 YYREEE (reference sequence). There are 14 residues in the CDR3. CDR3 region: CASTTTQGGSIQYF. Here the CDR3 DNA reads TGTGCCAGCACCACCACACAAGGGGGCAGCATTCAGTACTTC.

V is TRBV19 and J is TRBJ2-1; the D gene is possibly TRBD1 (6 bases). Trimming took 4 bases from V and 2 from J, leaving 18 bases between them. The CDR3 totals 17 residues. The germline V gene has CDR1 LNHDA and CDR2 SQIVND (reference sequence). Written as DNA, the CDR3 is TGTGCCAGTAGTACCCCCGTCAGGGGCTTGACCTACAATGAGCAGTTCTTC. Protein sequence: CASSTPVRGLTYNEQFF.

V and J are TRBV29-1 and TRBJ2-2, with 9 positions matching TRBD2. The CDR3 is 14 residues long. The germline V gene has CDR1 SQVTM and CDR2 ANQGSEA. Germline trimming cut 3 bases from V and 1 base from J; bases unmatched to any gene: 0. In DNA form, the CDR3 reads TGCAGCGTTGAGCGGGGGGGGAACACCGGGGAGCTGTTTTTT. It encodes CSVERGGNTGELFF.

This clone occurred a few times. The chain joins TRBV6-6 to TRBJ1-5, with TRBD1 matching over 9 bases. Trimming at V came to 5 bases and at J to 6 bases, leaving 5 bases not matched to a gene. Germline V gene lookup returns CDR1 MNHNY and CDR2 SVGAGI (reference sequence). This CDR3 contains 14 residues. This CDR3 is CASSTGQGPQPQHF. The CDR3 nucleotides are TGTGCCAGCAGTACGGGACAGGGACCTCAGCCCCAGCATTTT.

CDR3 coding DNA: TGTGCCAGCAGTAGGTACCGGGACAGAACAGATACGCAGTATTTT. Its protein product is CASSRYRDRTDTQYF. The chain employs TRBV21-1 and TRBJ2-3; TRBD1, the table's D call, was not compared with the DNA. TRBV21-1 has pseudogene status. The CDR3 sequence is 15 residues long.

The CDR3 loop reads CASSPPNALNTEAFF. CDR3 coding DNA: TGTGCCAGCTCACCACCGAATGCGTTGAACACTGAAGCTTTCTTT. The chain links TRBV18 to TRBJ1-1; D uncertain. The germline CDR1 and CDR2 sequences are KGHSH and LQKENI. The CDR3 sequence is 15 residues long. V was clipped by 0 bases and J by 0 bases, with 8 bases between them. Full variable domain (remainder filled in from reference TRBV18 and TRBJ1-1): NAGVMQNPRHLVRRRGQEARLRCSPMKGHSHVYWYRQLPEEGLKFMVYLQKENIIDESGMPKERFSAEFPKEGPSILRIQQVVRGDSAAYFCASSPPNALNTEAFFGQGTRLTVV.

The genes are TRBV9 and TRBJ1-2; the D gene is possibly TRBD1 (6 bases). V lost 4 bases, J lost 4 bases, and 14 bases lay in between. Germline CDR1 is SGDLS and CDR2 is YYNGEE. This CDR3 is built from 14 residues. CDR3 in DNA: TGTGCCAGCAGCCCGAGGGGAGGGGGCTATGGCTACACCTTC. Translated, it gives CASSPRGGGYGYTF. The full variable domain, completed using reference TRBV9 and TRBJ1-2, is DSGVTQTPKHLITATGQRVTLRCSPRSGDLSVYWYQQSLDQGLQFLIQYYNGEERAKGNILERFSAQQFPDLHSELNLSSLELGDSALYFCASSPRGGGYGYTFGSGTRLTVV.

This chain connects TRBV28 to TRBJ1-1; D is ambiguous. Looked up from germline, CDR1 is MDHEN and CDR2 is SYDVKM. The CDR3 is 12 residues long. Deletions cut 6 bases from V and 5 bases from J, with 10 bases between. The CDR3 bases are TGTGCCAGCAGGGAGGCCAGGACTGAAGCTTTCTTT. Amino acids: CASREARTEAFF.

The gene calls are TRBV5-1 and TRBJ2-1, with 11 positions matching TRBD2. Trimming took 0 bases from V and 5 from J; bases not matched to a gene: 7. The CDR3 is 17 amino acids. Germline V lookup: CDR1 SGHRS, CDR2 YFSETQ. This CDR3 is CASSLALAGGPHNEQFF. CDR3 sequence (DNA): TGCGCCAGCAGCTTGGCCCTAGCGGGAGGCCCTCACAATGAGCAGTTCTTC.

The V gene is TRBV7-3, the J gene TRBJ2-1; D is uncertain. There are 16 residues in the CDR3. Germline lookup yields CDR1 SGHTA and CDR2 FQGTGA. Trimming left V 3 bases short and J 7 bases short, with 19 bases between. The CDR3 loop is CASSFGDPTAGNEQFF. CDR3 DNA: TGTGCCAGCAGCTTTGGCGACCCTACTGCAGGTAATGAGCAGTTCTTC.

The chain combines TRBV7-2 with TRBJ2-7, with TRBD2 as a possible D gene (6 bases). The CDR3 has 13 amino acids. The V and J ends lost 4 bases and 4 bases respectively, with 11 bases between them. CDR1 SGHTA and CDR2 FQGNSA come from the germline V gene. Here the CDR3 reads CASSSGRGYEQYF. The CDR3 nucleotides read TGTGCCAGCAGCTCCGGGAGAGGGTACGAGCAGTACTTC.

This clone was counted a single time. The V and J genes are TRBV5-6 and TRBJ1-1, with D perhaps TRBD1 (5 bases). The germline V gene has CDR1 SGHDT and CDR2 YYEEEE. The CDR3 runs to 15 residues. V was cut by 0 bases and J by 6 bases, with 15 bases left in between. The DNA for the CDR3 is TGTGCCAGCAGCTTGGTGTATTCCAGGGCTCCTGAAGCTTTCTTT. Protein: CASSLVYSRAPEAFF.

This chain joins TRBV2 and TRBJ1-6; the D gene is possibly TRBD1 (5 bases). The germline gives CDR1 SNHLY, CDR2 FYNNEI. The CDR3 runs 13 residues. Trimming stripped 6 bases from V and 5 bases from J, with 8 bases between. This CDR3 reads CASRTENNSPLHF. The CDR3 coding sequence is TGTGCCAGCAGGACAGAAAATAATTCACCCCTCCACTTT.

The sample holds one count of this clone. The chain has TRBV5-6 and TRBJ2-1; 13 bases are shared with TRBD2. The CDR3 consists of 18 residues. Germline CDR1 reads SGHDT; CDR2 reads YYEEEE. Germline trimming cut 0 bases from V and 8 bases from J; bases unmatched to any gene: 11. CDR3 in DNA: TGTGCCAGCAGCTTGGCGGGACTAGCGGGGAGCCCCGGCGATGAGCAGTTCTTC. It translates to CASSLAGLAGSPGDEQFF.

Here the CDR3 reads CASSAPGGHSGNTIYF. CDR3 DNA sequence: TGTGCCAGCAGTGCCCCGGGAGGACACTCTGGAAACACCATATATTTT. This sequence joins TRBV2 and TRBJ1-3; D might be TRBD1 (5 bases). CDR1 is SNHLY and CDR2 is FYNNEI in the germline V gene. Trimming pared 4 bases from V and 0 bases from J, leaving 13 bases between. CDR3 length equals 16 residues. Drawing the rest from reference TRBV2 and TRBJ1-3, the complete variable domain is EPEVTQTPSHQVTQMGQEVILRCVPISNHLYFYWYRQILGQKVEFLVSFYNNEISEKSEIFDDQFSVERPDGSNFTLKIRSTKLEDSAMYFCASSAPGGHSGNTIYFGEGSWLTVV.

V is TRBV28 and J is TRBJ1-2; TRBD1 matches at 12 bases. CDR3 length: 17 residues. The V and J ends lost 7 bases and 6 bases, in that order; junction bases with no gene match: 15. CDR1 is MDHEN, CDR2 SYDVKM, per germline. This chain's CDR3 is CASTSPAAGQGAHGYTF. The CDR3 DNA reads as TGTGCCAGCACCTCCCCGGCGGCGGGACAGGGGGCGCATGGCTACACCTTC.

The V and J genes are TRBV11-3 and TRBJ2-3; 8 bases are shared with TRBD1. CDR3 length: 13 residues. Germline V gene sequence: CDR1 SGHNT, CDR2 YENEEA. V dropped 3 bases and J dropped 6; count of bases not matched to a gene: 2. The CDR3 DNA follows: TGTGCCAGCAGCTTTACAGGGGGGGATACGCAGTATTTT. Translating gives CASSFTGGDTQYF.